Shown below are 16 T cell receptor beta chains from a single sample sequenced in a study of patients and donors after allogeneic stem cell transplantation. MiXCR, run by TCRdb on the RT-PCR reads, gives a single entry per CDR3 protein. The data contain just over 55,000 distinct CDR3 sequences, about an eighth of them singletons. Sample: blood, either unsorted or a sorted T cell fraction (not recorded which). The receptors here all came from a human donor who was either an allogeneic HSCT recipient or a stem cell or donor lymphocyte infusion donor (not recorded which). It is not recorded whose cells these are; they may come from a transplant donor.

This clonotype has just a few counts. The V gene is TRBV20-1, the J gene TRBJ2-7, with 9 bases lining up with TRBD1. V shed 6 bases, J shed 6 bases, and the junction held 9 bases outside the gene matches. The CDR3 extends over 13 amino acids. Germline values: CDR1 DFQATT, CDR2 SNEGSKA (reference sequence). The CDR3 coding sequence is TGCAGTGCCAACCGGGACAGGGCATTCGAGCAGTACTTC. This gives the protein CSANRDRAFEQYF.

This clonotype was seen ten or more times. The chain carries TRBV12-3 or TRBV12-4 and TRBJ1-6, with a possible D match to TRBD1 (5 bases). The CDR3 runs 15 residues. V lost 7 bases and J 10 bases, leaving 20 bases between the germline ends. CDR3 DNA: TGTGCCAGCACCCCCTTCTTGGGGGTTGACTCACCCCTCCACTTT. Protein product: CASTPFLGVDSPLHF.

This chain joins TRBV20-1 and TRBJ2-3, with TRBD2 identical over 12 bases. The CDR3 has 18 amino acids. The germline gives CDR1 DFQATT, CDR2 SNEGSKA (reference sequence). With V trimmed by 3 bases and J by 3 bases, 13 bases remained unmatched. The CDR3 region is CSARSTNLAGGPTDTQYF. The CDR3 nucleotides are TGCAGTGCTAGGTCCACAAACCTAGCGGGAGGGCCAACAGATACGCAGTATTTT.

This clonotype has at least ten counts. The gene calls are TRBV9 and TRBJ2-5, with 12 bases fitting TRBD2. Trimming cost V 0 bases and J 3 bases; bases outside gene matches: 0. Germline V gene sequence: CDR1 SGDLS, CDR2 YYNGEE. The CDR3 extends over 15 amino acids. CDR3: CASSVGLAGEETQYF. DNA for the CDR3: TGTGCCAGCAGCGTAGGACTAGCGGGAGAAGAGACCCAGTACTTC. The variable domain in full, completed from reference TRBV9 and TRBJ2-5, reads DSGVTQTPKHLITATGQRVTLRCSPRSGDLSVYWYQQSLDQGLQFLIQYYNGEERAKGNILERFSAQQFPDLHSELNLSSLELGDSALYFCASSVGLAGEETQYFGPGTRLLVL.

This clonotype has at least ten counts. The genes are TRBV29-1 and TRBJ2-3; 7 nucleotides agree with TRBD1. V lost 2 bases and J lost 9; bases outside the gene matches: 14. CDR1 SQVTM and CDR2 ANQGSEA come from the germline V gene. CDR3 length: 15 amino acids. CDR3 sequence (DNA): TGCAGCGTTGAACTCAGGGACAGTAAGTTCTGGACGCAGTATTTT. Encoded protein: CSVELRDSKFWTQYF.

This rearrangement joins TRBV6-6 to TRBJ2-5; TRBD1 aligns across 7 bases. CDR3 length: 14 residues. CDR1 is MNHNY, CDR2 SVGAGI, per germline (reference sequence). The V and J ends lost 6 bases and 3 bases, in that order; junction bases with no gene match: 7. Here the CDR3 DNA reads TGTGCCAGCAGCATCGGGACAGAAAAAGAGACCCAGTACTTC. Residues: CASSIGTEKETQYF.

The chain has TRBV4-1 and TRBJ2-1; TRBD2 is a possible D gene (6 bases). The CDR3 totals 11 residues. Between the trimmed V and J ends, which lost 8 bases and 8 bases, there was a span of 10 bases. Germline V lookup: CDR1 MGHRA, CDR2 YSYEKL. CDR3 sequence (DNA): TGCGCCAGCGGGACTTTTTATGAGCAGTTCTTC. Translation gives CASGTFYEQFF.

The V gene is TRBV11-2, the J gene TRBJ2-3, with D possibly being TRBD1 or TRBD2 (5 bases each). Between the trimmed V and J ends, which lost 3 bases and 0 bases, there was a span of 10 bases. The CDR3 contains 15 residues. In germline, CDR1 is SGHAT, CDR2 FQNNGV. Here the CDR3 reads CASSFGGSSTDTQYF. The CDR3 DNA is TGTGCCAGCAGCTTTGGGGGTTCTAGCACAGATACGCAGTATTTT.

The table lists this clonotype with a few counts. The J gene is TRBJ2-2, the V gene TRBV3-1; D call uncertain. V was clipped by 1 base and J by 0 bases, with 9 bases between them. Germline CDR1 LGHDT, CDR2 YNNKEL (reference sequence). The CDR3 runs 16 residues. DNA of the CDR3: TGTGCCAGCAGCCAAGGATTAGCTCCGAACACCGGGGAGCTGTTTTTT. Translated: CASSQGLAPNTGELFF. Filled out from reference TRBV3-1 and TRBJ2-2, the complete variable domain reads DTAVSQTPKYLVTQMGNDKSIKCEQNLGHDTMYWYKQDSKKFLKIMFSYNNKELIINETVPNRFSPKSPDKAHLNLHINSLELGDSAVYFCASSQGLAPNTGELFFGEGSRLTVL.

This clonotype was picked up many times. This chain joins TRBV5-6 and TRBJ1-5, with D tentatively TRBD1 (5 bases). Germline-derived CDR1 and CDR2 are SGHDT and YYEEEE. The CDR3 runs to 14 residues. V was shortened by 0 bases and J by 3 bases, with 7 bases between the two germline ends. As DNA, the CDR3 is TGTGCCAGCAGCTTGGGACAGAACAATCAGCCCCAGCATTTT. Protein: CASSLGQNNQPQHF.

This rearrangement joins TRBV12-3 or TRBV12-4 to TRBJ1-3; D is perhaps TRBD1 (5 bases). This CDR3 is built from 15 residues. The V end lost 8 bases, the J end lost 5 bases, and 19 bases lay between the germline ends. CDR3: CASLEGPTPRNTIYF. The CDR3 DNA is TGTGCCAGCCTTGAGGGGCCTACGCCACGAAACACCATATATTTT.

The rearrangement uses TRBV10-2 and TRBJ2-2; D is possibly TRBD1 (6 bases). V gave up 0 bases and J gave up 3 bases, with 11 bases separating them. The germline gives CDR1 WSHSY, CDR2 SAAADI. The CDR3 is 16 amino acids. CDR3 loop: CASSESADSYTGELFF. The DNA for the CDR3 is TGCGCCAGCAGTGAGTCCGCGGACAGCTACACCGGGGAGCTGTTTTTT.

This clonotype occurred many times. V gene TRBV9 combines with J gene TRBJ2-7; D perhaps matches TRBD2 (6 bases). The V end lost 0 bases, the J end lost 1 base, and 8 bases lay between the germline ends. Germline values: CDR1 SGDLS, CDR2 YYNGEE. This CDR3 region has 14 residues. CDR3 bases: TGTGCCAGCAGCGTAGCTGCGGGATCCTACGAGCAGTACTTC. Protein product: CASSVAAGSYEQYF.

The genes are TRBV6-5 and TRBJ2-3; no clear D. V dropped 0 bases and J dropped 0 bases, with 7 bases sitting between them. Germline V gene sequence: CDR1 MNHEY, CDR2 SVGAGI. CDR3 length equals 15 residues. CDR3: CASSYSLRSTDTQYF. In DNA form, the CDR3 reads TGTGCCAGCAGTTACTCGTTACGTAGCACAGATACGCAGTATTTT.

This clonotype showed up just a few times. The rearrangement joins TRBV20-1 to TRBJ2-1; 12 positions match TRBD2. The CDR3 length is 20 residues. Germline CDR1 and CDR2: DFQATT and SNEGSKA (reference sequence). The junction had 23 bases not matched to a gene; V was cut back by 6 bases and J by 5 bases. CDR3: CSAPLDDLAGGWGSHNEQFF. CDR3 coding DNA: TGCAGTGCCCCACTAGATGATCTAGCGGGAGGGTGGGGGTCCCACAATGAGCAGTTCTTC.

This chain joins TRBV15 and TRBJ2-5; a weak D match, TRBD2 (5 bases). V lost 0 bases and J lost 5, with 7 bases in between. Germline V gene data show CDR1 as LNHNV and CDR2 as YYDKDF (reference sequence). The CDR3 totals 13 residues. Here the CDR3 reads CATSRDPGETQYF. CDR3 DNA: TGTGCCACCAGCAGAGATCCGGGGGAGACCCAGTACTTC.